These T cell receptor beta chains were read from a single sample in a study of blood T cell repertoires in COVID-19. Sequenced by immunoSEQ multiplex PCR; TCRdb stores in-frame clones only, minus some. The sample consists of approximately 75,000 clones, about 88% of them appearing once. Sequenced: peripheral blood. The receptors shown here come from a man at least 80 years old with COVID-19, enrolled during active disease. Each CDR3 is given with its conserved first and last residue. A D gene is named only where the DNA matches it firmly. A clone size is listed for some rows: how often the clone was seen (once, few, many), or a class if it is expanded.

J gene	D gene	V gene	clone size	CDR3 DNA	CDR3 protein
TRBJ2-2	TRBD1	TRBV7-8	-	TGTGCCAGCAGCCCACAGGGGTTAATCACCGGGGAGCTGTTTTTT	CASSPQGLITGELFF
TRBJ1-6	TRBD1	TRBV18	-	TGTGCCAGCTCACTCGACAGGGTGAATTCACCCCTCCACTTT	CASSLDRVNSPLHF
TRBJ1-2	-	TRBV4-2	-	TGTGCCAGCAGCCAAGCTCAGGGCAACGGAGACTATGGCTACACCTTC	CASSQAQGNGDYGYTF
TRBJ2-1	TRBD2	TRBV7-2	-	TGTGCCAGCAGGTTGGGACTAGCGTTGGATGAGCAGTTCTTC	CASRLGLALDEQFF
TRBJ1-6	-	TRBV28	once	TGTGCCAGCAGTTCCCCATCGGGGGGTAATTCACCCCTCCACTTT	CASSSPSGGNSPLHF
TRBJ2-3	-	TRBV6-6	-	TGTGCCAGCAGTGGGCCGTCCCGGAGGTCTAAGTATTTT	CASSGPSRRSKYF
TRBJ1-4	-	TRBV18	once	TGTGCCAGCTCCCCCTACCAGCGCTCATCAACCGAAAAACTGTTTTTT	CASSPYQRSSTEKLFF
TRBJ1-1	TRBD1	TRBV12-5	-	TGTGCTAGTGGGCTACCACAGGGGCAGAGGAACACTGAAGCTTTCTTT	CASGLPQGQRNTEAFF
TRBJ1-2	-	TRBV23-1	-	TGCGCCAGGACGGGACAAAGGGTCCCCAACCGGGGCTACACCTTC	CARTGQRVPNRGYTF
TRBJ2-1	TRBD2	TRBV4-3	-	TGCGCCAGCAGCCAAGATCCGGGACTAGCGGGGACCGATGAGCAGTTCTTC	CASSQDPGLAGTDEQFF
TRBJ1-2	-	TRBV19	-	TGTGCCAGTAGTGCGGAGACGACATCCCGGAGGGGCTACACCTTC	CASSAETTSRRGYTF
TRBJ2-5	-	TRBV3-1/TRBV3-2	-	TGTGCCAGCAGCCAAGGAGGAGGGAGGGAGACCCAGTACTTC	CASSQGGGRETQYF
TRBJ1-1	-	TRBV5-6	-	TGTGCCAGCAGCTTGGAGGGGTGGGGGAACACTGAAGCTTTCTTT	CASSLEGWGNTEAFF
TRBJ1-1	-	TRBV5-1	once	TGCGCCAGCAGCTTGTACACAGGGTACACTGAAGCTTTCTTT	CASSLYTGYTEAFF
TRBJ1-5	TRBD1	TRBV28	-	TGTGCCAGCAGTTTTCAGGGGGCCAGTCAGCCCCAGCATTTT	CASSFQGASQPQHF
TRBJ2-3	TRBD1	TRBV5-1	-	TGCGCCAGCAGCTTTCGACAGGGGGCAGATACGCAGTATTTT	CASSFRQGADTQYF
TRBJ2-3	-	TRBV28	-	TGTGCCAGCAGCCTAATGGGAAACAGGCATAAGTATTTT	CASSLMGNRHKYF
TRBJ1-6	TRBD1	TRBV2	-	TGTGCCAGCAGACAGGGGCTGCTCTATAATTCACCCCTCCACTTT	CASRQGLLYNSPLHF
TRBJ2-2	TRBD1	TRBV27	-	TGTGCCAGCAGTTCCACGGGGACAGTTAACACCGGGGAGCTGTTTTTT	CASSSTGTVNTGELFF
TRBJ2-7	TRBD1	TRBV4-1	-	TGCGCCAGCAGCCTGGGCCGGGACAGGGGACACGAGCAGTACTTC	CASSLGRDRGHEQYF
TRBJ2-7	-	TRBV5-5	-	TGTGCCAGCAGCTTGGAGGAGGCGCGTAAGCAGTACTTC	CASSLEEARKQYF
TRBJ1-4	-	TRBV18	-	TGTGCCAGCTCACCAGAATTGGAGGCAACTAATGAAAAACTGTTTTTT	CASSPELEATNEKLFF
TRBJ2-7	-	TRBV15	-	TGTGCCACCAGCAGAGATTATCCGGCAGGGCCCTACGAGCAGTACTTC	CATSRDYPAGPYEQYF
TRBJ2-7	-	TRBV2	-	TGTGCCAGCAGCCCCCCGAACAGGGAAGTATACGAGCAGTACTTC	CASSPPNREVYEQYF
TRBJ2-1	-	TRBV20-1	-	TGCAGTGCTAGTAGAAGCGATCACGACAATGAGCAGTTCTTC	CSASRSDHDNEQFF
TRBJ2-1	-	TRBV18	-	TGTGCCAGCGATCAAACAGGGCTTTCCTACAATGAGCAGTTCTTC	CASDQTGLSYNEQFF
TRBJ1-1	-	TRBV19	once	TGTGCCACCCGGACAGATCTTTACACTGAAGCTTTCTTT	CATRTDLYTEAFF
TRBJ1-5	-	TRBV18	-	TGTGCCAGCTCACAGGGACATCACAATCAGCCCCAGCATTTT	CASSQGHHNQPQHF
TRBJ2-2	-	TRBV6-5	-	TGTGCCAGCAGTTACAAGGCCCCGGGCACCGGGGAGCTGTTTTTT	CASSYKAPGTGELFF
TRBJ2-3	-	TRBV7-2	-	TGTGCCAGCAGAGATGGACAAAGAGACACAGATACGCAGTATTTT	CASRDGQRDTDTQYF
TRBJ1-1	-	TRBV7-9	-	TGTGCCAGCAGCCCGATTCTTGGACTGGTGAACACTGAAGCTTTCTTT	CASSPILGLVNTEAFF
TRBJ1-5	-	TRBV5-1	once	TGCGCCAGCAGCTACGATGGACAACGCAATCAGCCCCAGCATTTT	CASSYDGQRNQPQHF
TRBJ1-4	TRBD1	TRBV10-3	-	TGTGCCATCAGTCCAAACGGACAGGGAGGCGAAAAACTGTTTTTT	CAISPNGQGGEKLFF
TRBJ1-4	TRBD1	TRBV29-1	-	TGCAGCGTTGGGACAGGGGTGGAAAAACTGTTTTTT	CSVGTGVEKLFF
TRBJ1-6	-	TRBV5-1	-	TGCGCCAGCACCGTTGACCGGGGGGATTCACCCCTCCACTTT	CASTVDRGDSPLHF
TRBJ1-1	-	TRBV15	-	TGTGCCACCAGGGGGGGGCAGAGGGGGACTGAAGCTTTCTTT	CATRGGQRGTEAFF
TRBJ1-2	-	TRBV6-1	-	TGTGCCAGCAGTGACCCAAACTATGGCTACACCTTC	CASSDPNYGYTF
TRBJ2-7	TRBD1	TRBV2	-	TGTGCCAGCAGTGAAGTAGGACAGGGGGCGCGGGAGCAGTACTTC	CASSEVGQGAREQYF
TRBJ1-1	-	TRBV6-2/TRBV6-3	-	TGTGCCAGCAGTTACCGACTCGGGTCCACTGAAGCTTTCTTT	CASSYRLGSTEAFF
TRBJ2-2	TRBD1	TRBV18	-	TGTGCCAGCTCACCCCGGGACAGGGGGACCGGGGAGCTGTTTTTT	CASSPRDRGTGELFF
TRBJ2-1	TRBD2	TRBV5-1	-	TGCGCCAGCAGCTTGGAGGCTAGCGGGGTGCCTAGCTCCTACAATGAGCAGTTCTTC	CASSLEASGVPSSYNEQFF
TRBJ2-7	TRBD1	TRBV6-1	-	TGTGCCAGCAGTGACGGACAGGGGAGGGGCGAGCAGTACTTC	CASSDGQGRGEQYF
TRBJ1-2	TRBD1	TRBV9	-	TGTGCCAGCAGTCAAGGGGGCATCTACACCTTC	CASSQGGIYTF
TRBJ1-2	TRBD1	TRBV4-3	-	TGCGCCAGCAGCCCAGGACAGGGGGATGGCTACACCTTC	CASSPGQGDGYTF
TRBJ2-7	TRBD1	TRBV7-9	-	TGTGCCAGCAGCTTAGCCGGGACAGGGTCCTACGAGCAGTACTTC	CASSLAGTGSYEQYF
TRBJ1-1	-	TRBV2	-	TGTGCCAGCAGCCGCGGGACGGACATTGAAGCTTTCTTT	CASSRGTDIEAFF
TRBJ1-1	TRBD1	TRBV2	-	TGTGCCAGCAGGCGGGACAGGGGGCCGTCGGAAGCTTTCTTT	CASRRDRGPSEAFF
TRBJ1-6	-	TRBV2	-	TGTGCCAGCAGTGAGGGGACTCCCTTGCCCCTCCACTTT	CASSEGTPLPLHF